These 18 T cell receptor beta chains were all obtained from the same sample, sequenced in a study of tumor T cells in aggressive B-cell lymphoma. The method was immunoSEQ multiplex PCR; TCRdb's version includes in-frame clones alone and lacks a portion of them. The repertoire consists of 4,000 to 5,000 clones, with 85% to 90% occurring once and the leading ten covering around 5%. Sequenced input: tumor tissue. All receptors derive from an adult with diffuse large B cell lymphoma.

The genes are TRBV18 and TRBJ2-4; a weak D match, TRBD2 (5 bases). V shed 5 bases and J shed 2 bases, with 13 bases lying between them. In germline, CDR1 is KGHSH, CDR2 LQKENI. This CDR3 comprises 15 residues. CDR3 region: CASSLERETKNIQYF. CDR3 bases: TGTGCCAGCTCATTGGAAAGGGAGACCAAAAACATTCAGTACTTC.

The J gene is TRBJ2-7, the V gene TRBV6-7, with 7 positions matching TRBD1. TRBV6-7 is labeled an ORF, and its function is uncertain. The V and J ends lost 5 bases and 4 bases, in that order; junction bases with no gene match: 14. The CDR3 is 16 residues long. The CDR3, as DNA: TGTGCCAGCAGTATACTCCCCCGGGACAGACTATACGAGCAGTACTTC. This translates into CASSILPRDRLYEQYF.

This chain connects TRBV6-5 to TRBJ1-3, with D perhaps TRBD1 (5 bases). Germline V gene sequence: CDR1 MNHEY, CDR2 SVGAGI. Trimming removed 0 bases from V and 8 bases from J, with 14 bases in between. The CDR3 spans 15 residues. This chain's CDR3 is CASSYSTPGLDTIYF. In DNA form, the CDR3 reads TGTGCCAGCAGTTACTCGACCCCAGGGCTGGACACCATATATTTT.

This sequence joins TRBV2 and TRBJ1-5, with D possibly matching TRBD1 (6 bases). Germline loops: CDR1 SNHLY, CDR2 FYNNEI. The CDR3 consists of 16 residues. The V gene lost 6 bases and the J gene lost 7 bases, with 22 bases spanning the gap. In DNA, the CDR3 is TGTGCCAGCAGCTCGTCCCGGGACACGGTTGACCAGCCCCAGCATTTT. Its protein is CASSSSRDTVDQPQHF. Looking up the rest from reference TRBV2 and TRBJ1-5 gives the full variable domain: EPEVTQTPSHQVTQMGQEVILRCVPISNHLYFYWYRQILGQKVEFLVSFYNNEISEKSEIFDDQFSVERPDGSNFTLKIRSTKLEDSAMYFCASSSSRDTVDQPQHFGDGTRLSIL.

As concerns this clone: Other nucleotide sequences in the sample specify the same CDR3. The V call is TRBV29-1, the J call TRBJ2-5; D is perhaps TRBD1 (7 bases). Per the germline V gene, CDR1 is SQVTM and CDR2 is ANQGSEA. This CDR3 comprises 19 residues. Trimming stripped 0 bases from V and 2 bases from J, with 25 bases between. The CDR3 nucleotides are TGCAGCGTTGAAGACCCCAAGCAATTGGAGGGGGCGTCTCAAGAGACCCAGTACTTC. Translated: CSVEDPKQLEGASQETQYF. Filled out from reference TRBV29-1 and TRBJ2-5, the complete variable domain reads SAVISQKPSRDICQRGTSLTIQCQVDSQVTMMFWYRQQPGQSLTLIATANQGSEATYESGFVIDKFPISRPNLTFSTLTVSNMSPEDSSIYLCSVEDPKQLEGASQETQYFGPGTRLLVL.

This clone was seen only once. The chain carries TRBV5-1 and TRBJ1-2, with TRBD1 matching over 10 bases. The CDR3 totals 15 residues. J gave up 5 bases and V 4 bases, and 8 bases lay outside the gene matches. Germline lookup yields CDR1 SGHRS and CDR2 YFSETQ. The CDR3 region is CASSTGQGVGYGYTF. In nucleotides, the CDR3 is TGCGCCAGCAGCACCGGACAGGGGGTTGGGTATGGCTACACCTTC.

CDR3 nucleotide sequence: TGTGCCAGCAGGGGGCTCGGCGGAGATACGCAGTATTTT. It translates to CASRGLGGDTQYF. The gene calls are TRBV28 and TRBJ2-3, with D perhaps matching TRBD1 (5 bases). Germline CDR1 reads MDHEN; CDR2 reads SYDVKM. The V gene lost 6 bases and the J gene lost 5 bases, with 12 bases spanning the gap. The length of the CDR3 is 13 residues.

CDR3 nucleotides: TGTGCCAGTAGTTTTGACAGGGATCAGCCCCAGCATTTT. Residues: CASSFDRDQPQHF. V usage is TRBV19 and J usage is TRBJ1-5; TRBD1 matches 7 bases. The germline V gene has CDR1 LNHDA and CDR2 SQIVND (reference sequence). The V segment lost 5 bases and the J segment 5 bases; nucleotides outside the gene matches: 3. The CDR3 spans 13 residues.

The chain uses TRBV5-1 and TRBJ1-1; 7 nucleotides line up with TRBD1. Per germline, CDR1 SGHRS and CDR2 YFSETQ. This CDR3 contains 15 residues. Trimming removed 2 bases from V and 1 base from J; junction bases left unmatched: 5. CDR3: CASSFFGTENTEAFF. DNA for the CDR3: TGCGCCAGCAGCTTCTTCGGGACAGAGAACACTGAAGCTTTCTTT.

V is TRBV14 and J is TRBJ2-1; TRBD1 agrees at 7 bases. There are 15 residues in the CDR3. The J segment lost 7 bases and the V segment lost 4 bases, leaving 10 bases of the junction unmatched. The germline gives CDR1 SGHDN, CDR2 FVKESK. The CDR3 loop reads CASSLIDRVRNEQFF. The DNA of the CDR3 is TGTGCCAGCAGCCTGATCGACAGGGTTCGTAATGAGCAGTTCTTC.

This rearrangement joins TRBV5-5 to TRBJ1-5; 11 bases align to TRBD1. Germline V lookup: CDR1 SGHKS, CDR2 YYEKEE (reference sequence). The V segment lost 3 bases and the J segment 6 bases; nucleotides outside the gene matches: 11. This CDR3 comprises 17 residues. CDR3 amino acids: CASSWGGGTGGLQPQHF. CDR3 DNA: TGTGCCAGCAGCTGGGGGGGTGGGACAGGGGGACTTCAGCCCCAGCATTTT.

The genes are TRBV27 and TRBJ1-5; D unresolved. V lost 4 bases and J lost 0, with 7 bases in between. The germline V gene has CDR1 MNHEY and CDR2 SMNVEV (reference sequence). The CDR3 totals 14 residues. The chain's CDR3 is CASSSIASNQPQHF. CDR3 DNA: TGTGCCAGCAGTTCCATAGCTAGCAATCAGCCCCAGCATTTT.

The chain couples TRBV25-1 to TRBJ2-2; D is unresolved. Germline lookup yields CDR1 MGHDK and CDR2 SYGVNS. This CDR3 is built from 11 residues. The V and J ends lost 8 bases and 4 bases respectively, with 5 bases between them. This chain's CDR3 is CASSGTGELFF. In DNA form, the CDR3 reads TGTGCCAGCTCGGGCACCGGGGAGCTGTTTTTT.

As to this clone: Germline is not matched at one junction end, which may reflect a read error. The J gene is TRBJ1-5, the V gene TRBV7-8, with D unclear. The CDR3 totals 16 residues. Germline values: CDR1 SGHVS, CDR2 FQNEAQ. The CDR3 DNA follows: TGTGCCAACAGCCGGGAGAGGAGAAGGGGCAATCAGCCCCAGCATTTT. This codes for CANSRERRRGNQPQHF.

The chain recombines TRBV19 with TRBJ2-4; D is possibly TRBD2 (6 bases). Trimming shortened V by 3 bases and J by 6 bases, and 12 bases separated the two germline ends. The CDR3 is 14 residues long. Germline values: CDR1 LNHDA, CDR2 SQIVND (reference sequence). The CDR3 is CASSIRGMGNIQYF. CDR3 DNA sequence: TGTGCCAGTAGTATCCGGGGGATGGGAAACATTCAGTACTTC. Based on the CDR3 plus reference TRBV19 and TRBJ2-4, the full variable domain is DGGITQSPKYLFRKEGQNVTLSCEQNLNHDAMYWYRQDPGQGLRLIYYSQIVNDFQKGDIAEGYSVSREKKESFPLTVTSAQKNPTAFYLCASSIRGMGNIQYFGAGTRLSVL.

The rearrangement links TRBV9 to TRBJ1-2, with D possibly matching TRBD1 (5 bases). This CDR3 is 14 amino acids long. V lost 0 bases, J lost 3 bases, and 9 bases lay in between. CDR1 is SGDLS and CDR2 is YYNGEE in the germline V gene. CDR3 nucleotides: TGTGCCAGCAGCGTAGACACCAGGGACTATGGCTACACCTTC. It yields the protein CASSVDTRDYGYTF.

This chain links TRBV4-2 with TRBJ2-1; TRBD2 might be the D (7 bases). The CDR3 extends over 16 amino acids. Per the germline V gene, CDR1 is LGHNA and CDR2 is YNFKEQ. The V end lost 0 bases, the J end lost 10 bases, and 19 bases lay between the germline ends. CDR3 region: CASSQEGASGVEEQFF. CDR3 coding DNA: TGTGCCAGCAGCCAAGAGGGGGCTAGCGGAGTTGAAGAGCAGTTCTTC.

The V call is TRBV5-6, the J call TRBJ1-5, with a tentative D call TRBD1 (5 bases). V shed 7 bases and J shed 4 bases, with 15 bases lying between them. Per germline, CDR1 SGHDT and CDR2 YYEEEE. This CDR3 comprises 14 residues. The CDR3 loop is CASGQGFRNQPQHF. The CDR3 region has the DNA TGTGCCAGCGGCCAGGGATTCCGGAATCAGCCCCAGCATTTT.